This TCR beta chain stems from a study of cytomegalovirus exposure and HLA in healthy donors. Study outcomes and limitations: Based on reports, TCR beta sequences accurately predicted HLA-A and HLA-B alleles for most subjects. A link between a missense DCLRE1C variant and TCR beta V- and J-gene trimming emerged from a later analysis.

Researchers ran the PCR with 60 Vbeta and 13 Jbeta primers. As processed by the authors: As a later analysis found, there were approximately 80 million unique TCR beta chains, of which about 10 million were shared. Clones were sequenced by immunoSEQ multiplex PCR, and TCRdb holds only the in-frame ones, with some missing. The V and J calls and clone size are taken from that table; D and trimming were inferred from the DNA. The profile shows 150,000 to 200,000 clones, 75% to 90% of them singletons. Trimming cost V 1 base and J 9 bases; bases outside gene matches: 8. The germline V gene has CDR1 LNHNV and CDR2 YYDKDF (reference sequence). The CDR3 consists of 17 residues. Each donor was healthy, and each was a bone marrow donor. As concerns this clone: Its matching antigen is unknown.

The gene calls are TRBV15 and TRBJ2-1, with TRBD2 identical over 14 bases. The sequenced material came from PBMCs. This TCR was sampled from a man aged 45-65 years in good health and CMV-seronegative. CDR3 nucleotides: TGTGCCACCAGCAGAGGGGGACTAGCGGGAGTGGGGGGTGAGCAGTTCTTC. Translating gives CATSRGGLAGVGGEQFF.